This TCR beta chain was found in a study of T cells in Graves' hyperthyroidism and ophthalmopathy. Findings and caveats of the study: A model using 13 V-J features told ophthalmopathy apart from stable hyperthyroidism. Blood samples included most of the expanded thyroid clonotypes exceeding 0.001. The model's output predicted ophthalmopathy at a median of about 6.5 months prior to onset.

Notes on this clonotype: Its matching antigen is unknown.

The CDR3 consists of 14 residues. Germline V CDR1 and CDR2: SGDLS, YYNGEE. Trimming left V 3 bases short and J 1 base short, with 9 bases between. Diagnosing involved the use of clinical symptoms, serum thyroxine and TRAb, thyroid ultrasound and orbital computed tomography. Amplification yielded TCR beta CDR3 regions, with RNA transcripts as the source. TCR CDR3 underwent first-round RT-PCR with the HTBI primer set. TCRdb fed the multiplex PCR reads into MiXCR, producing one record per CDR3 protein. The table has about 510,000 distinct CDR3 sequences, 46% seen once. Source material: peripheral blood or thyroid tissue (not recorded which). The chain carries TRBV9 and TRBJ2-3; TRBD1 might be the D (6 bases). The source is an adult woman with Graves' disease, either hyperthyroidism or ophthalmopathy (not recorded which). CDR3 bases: TGTGCCAGCAGCGGGGGGCTCGGCACAGATACGCAGTATTTT. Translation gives CASSGGLGTDTQYF.